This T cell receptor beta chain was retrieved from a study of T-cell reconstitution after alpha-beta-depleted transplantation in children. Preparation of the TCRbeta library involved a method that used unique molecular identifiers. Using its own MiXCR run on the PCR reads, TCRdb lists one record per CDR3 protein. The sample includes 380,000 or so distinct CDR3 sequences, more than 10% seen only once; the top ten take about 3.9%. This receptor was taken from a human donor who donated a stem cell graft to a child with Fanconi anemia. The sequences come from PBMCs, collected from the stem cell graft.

DNA for the CDR3: TGCGCCAGCAGCGTACAGGGTTCCACTGAAGCTTTCTTT. It translates to CASSVQGSTEAFF. This chain links TRBV5-1 with TRBJ1-1, with a possible D match to TRBD1 (6 bases). From germline, CDR1 is SGHRS and CDR2 YFSETQ. Trimming pared 4 bases from V and 4 bases from J, leaving 11 bases between. This CDR3 is 13 amino acids long.